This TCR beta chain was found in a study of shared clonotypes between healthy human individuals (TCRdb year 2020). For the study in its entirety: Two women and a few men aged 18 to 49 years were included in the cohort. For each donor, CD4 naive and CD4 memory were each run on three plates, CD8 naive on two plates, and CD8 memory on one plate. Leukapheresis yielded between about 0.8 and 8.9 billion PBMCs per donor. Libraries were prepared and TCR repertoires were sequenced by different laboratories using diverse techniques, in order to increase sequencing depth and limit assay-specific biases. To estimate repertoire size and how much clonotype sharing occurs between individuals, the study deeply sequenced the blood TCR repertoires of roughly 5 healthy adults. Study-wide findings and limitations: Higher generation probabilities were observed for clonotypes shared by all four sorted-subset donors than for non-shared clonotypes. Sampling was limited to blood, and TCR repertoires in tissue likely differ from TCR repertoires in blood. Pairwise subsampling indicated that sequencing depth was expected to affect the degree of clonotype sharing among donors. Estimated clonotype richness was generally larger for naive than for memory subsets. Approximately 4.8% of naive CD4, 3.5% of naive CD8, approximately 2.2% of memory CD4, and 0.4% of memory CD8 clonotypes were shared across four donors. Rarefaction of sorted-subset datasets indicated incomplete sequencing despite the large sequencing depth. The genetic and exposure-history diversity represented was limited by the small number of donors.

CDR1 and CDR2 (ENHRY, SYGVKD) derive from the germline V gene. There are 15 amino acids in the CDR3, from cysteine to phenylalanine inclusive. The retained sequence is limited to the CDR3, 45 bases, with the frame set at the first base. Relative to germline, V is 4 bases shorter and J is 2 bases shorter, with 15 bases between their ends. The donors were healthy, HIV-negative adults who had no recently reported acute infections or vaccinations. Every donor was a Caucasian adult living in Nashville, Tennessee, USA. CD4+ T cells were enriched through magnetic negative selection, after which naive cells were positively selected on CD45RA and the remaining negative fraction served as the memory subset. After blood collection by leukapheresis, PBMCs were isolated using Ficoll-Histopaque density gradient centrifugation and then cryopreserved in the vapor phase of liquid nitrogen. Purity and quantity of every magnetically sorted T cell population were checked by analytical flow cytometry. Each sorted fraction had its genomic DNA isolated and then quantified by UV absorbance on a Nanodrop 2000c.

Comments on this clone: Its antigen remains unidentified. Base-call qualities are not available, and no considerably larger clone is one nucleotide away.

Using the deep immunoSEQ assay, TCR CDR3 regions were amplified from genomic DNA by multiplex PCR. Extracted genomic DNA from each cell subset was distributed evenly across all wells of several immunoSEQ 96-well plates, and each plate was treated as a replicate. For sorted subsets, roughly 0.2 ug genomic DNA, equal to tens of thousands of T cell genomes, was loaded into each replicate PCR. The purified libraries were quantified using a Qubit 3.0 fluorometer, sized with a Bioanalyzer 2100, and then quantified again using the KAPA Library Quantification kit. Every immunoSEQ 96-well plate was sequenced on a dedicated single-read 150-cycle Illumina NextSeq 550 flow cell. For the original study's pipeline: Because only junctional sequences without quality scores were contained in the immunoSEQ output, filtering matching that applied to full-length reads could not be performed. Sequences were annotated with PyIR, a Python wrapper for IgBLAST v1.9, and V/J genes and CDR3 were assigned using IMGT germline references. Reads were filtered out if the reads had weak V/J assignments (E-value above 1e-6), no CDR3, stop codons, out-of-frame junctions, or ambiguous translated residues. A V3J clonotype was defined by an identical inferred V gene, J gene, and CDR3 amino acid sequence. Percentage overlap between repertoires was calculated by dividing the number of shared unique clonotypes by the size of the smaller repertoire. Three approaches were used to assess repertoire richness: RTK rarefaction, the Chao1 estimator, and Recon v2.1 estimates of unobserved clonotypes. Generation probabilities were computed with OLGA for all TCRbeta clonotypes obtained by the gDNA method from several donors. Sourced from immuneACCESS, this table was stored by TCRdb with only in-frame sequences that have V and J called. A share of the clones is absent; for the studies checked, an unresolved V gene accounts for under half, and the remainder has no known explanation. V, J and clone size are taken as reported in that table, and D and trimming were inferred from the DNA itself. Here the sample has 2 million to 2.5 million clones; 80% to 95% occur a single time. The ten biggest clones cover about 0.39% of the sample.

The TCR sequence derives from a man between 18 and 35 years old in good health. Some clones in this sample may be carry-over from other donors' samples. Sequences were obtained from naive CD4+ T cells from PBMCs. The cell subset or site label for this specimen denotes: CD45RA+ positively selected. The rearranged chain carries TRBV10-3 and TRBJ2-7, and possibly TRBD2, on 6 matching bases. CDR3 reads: CAISVGGEAAYEQYF. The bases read TGTGCCATCAGTGTCGGGGGTGAAGCGGCCTACGAGCAGTACTTC.